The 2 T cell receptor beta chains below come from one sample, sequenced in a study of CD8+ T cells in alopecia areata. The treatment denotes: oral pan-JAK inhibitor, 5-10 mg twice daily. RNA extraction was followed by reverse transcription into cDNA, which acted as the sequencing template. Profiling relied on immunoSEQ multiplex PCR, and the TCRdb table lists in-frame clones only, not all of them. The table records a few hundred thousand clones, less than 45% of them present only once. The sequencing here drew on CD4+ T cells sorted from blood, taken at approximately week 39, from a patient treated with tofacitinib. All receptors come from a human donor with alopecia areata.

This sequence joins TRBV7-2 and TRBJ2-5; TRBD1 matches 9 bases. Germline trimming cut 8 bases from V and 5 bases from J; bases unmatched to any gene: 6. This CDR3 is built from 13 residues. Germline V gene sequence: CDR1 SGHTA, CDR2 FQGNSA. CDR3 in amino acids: CASQRTGVETQYF. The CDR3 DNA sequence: TGTGCCAGCCAGAGGACAGGGGTGGAGACCCAGTACTTC.

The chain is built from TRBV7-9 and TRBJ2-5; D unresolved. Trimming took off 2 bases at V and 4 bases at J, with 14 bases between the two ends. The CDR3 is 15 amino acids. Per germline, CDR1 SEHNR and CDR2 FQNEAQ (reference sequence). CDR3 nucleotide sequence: TGTGCCAGCAGCTTATTGGCACGGGCAGGAGAGACCCAGTACTTC. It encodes CASSLLARAGETQYF.